This T cell receptor (beta chain) is drawn from a study of PD-1 blockade in classical Hodgkin lymphoma. Clones were read by immunoSEQ multiplex PCR, and TCRdb kept only the in-frame ones, dropping some. The table has about 28,000 clones, approximately 66% seen once. Every one of the patients relapsed after autologous stem cell transplantation (brentuximab vedotin exposure was variable). The source was peripheral blood mononuclear cells (PBMCs), collected before the second cycle of nivolumab. The TCR comes from a human donor with classical Hodgkin lymphoma.

CDR3 sequence reads: CASSSDRANTGELFF. CDR3 bases: TGTGCCAGCAGTTCGGACAGGGCGAACACCGGGGAGCTGTTTTTT. This chain links TRBV6-5 with TRBJ2-2, with 8 bases that match TRBD1. In germline, CDR1 is MNHEY, CDR2 SVGAGI. V gave up 4 bases and J gave up 0 bases; unmatched junction bases: 1. CDR3 length: 15 residues.